These 31 T cell receptor beta chains came from one sample sequenced in a study of cytomegalovirus exposure and HLA in healthy donors. The study ran its PCR with 60 Vbeta and 13 Jbeta primers. This table comes from immunoSEQ multiplex PCR, and its TCRdb copy is limited to in-frame clones, with some not included. The data show 200,000 to 250,000 clones, 77% seen once. Sequenced: PBMCs. These receptor sequences come from a woman aged 55-69 years in good health and CMV-seropositive.

V and J are TRBV14 and TRBJ1-6; D might be TRBD1 (6 bases). This CDR3 has 17 residues. In germline, CDR1 is SGHDN, CDR2 FVKESK. Trimming left V 0 bases short and J 3 bases short, with 12 bases between. The DNA of the CDR3 is TGTGCCAGCAGCCAAGACAGGGGAGGGAACTATAATTCACCCCTCCACTTT. Translating gives CASSQDRGGNYNSPLHF.

This clone was recorded only once. The chain couples TRBV6-5 to TRBJ1-2; D is undetermined. This CDR3 spans 14 amino acids. Germline V CDR1 and CDR2: MNHEY, SVGAGI. V was pared by 4 bases and J by 0 bases, with 9 bases between. CDR3 DNA sequence: TGTGCCAGCAGTTCGACACAAGCTAACTATGGCTACACCTTC. Translating it yields CASSSTQANYGYTF.

This rearrangement joins TRBV6-6 to TRBJ2-3, with TRBD2 as a possible D gene (5 bases). Germline CDR1 is MNHNY and CDR2 is SVGAGI (reference sequence). The V gene lost 2 bases and the J gene lost 4 bases, with 13 bases spanning the gap. The CDR3 extends over 15 amino acids. CDR3 residues: CASSYGRLPPDTQYF. DNA of the CDR3: TGTGCCAGCAGTTACGGTCGACTACCCCCAGATACGCAGTATTTT.

The V gene is TRBV7-8, the J gene TRBJ1-1; 7 bases map to TRBD1. Germline trimming cut 5 bases from V and 0 bases from J; bases unmatched to any gene: 6. The CDR3 loop spans 15 amino acids. CDR1 and CDR2 (germline): SGHVS, FQNEAQ. For the CDR3, the DNA is TGTGCCAGCAGCATTATGGGACAGCTGAACACTGAAGCTTTCTTT. Amino acids: CASSIMGQLNTEAFF. The whole variable domain, filled in from reference TRBV7-8 and TRBJ1-1, reads GAGVSQSPRYKVAKRGQDVALRCDPISGHVSLFWYQQALGQGPEFLTYFQNEAQLDKSGLPSDRFFAERPEGSVSTLKIQRTQQEDSAVYLCASSIMGQLNTEAFFGQGTRLTVV.

The chain is built from TRBV19 and TRBJ2-3, with TRBD2 matching over 10 bases. CDR1 LNHDA and CDR2 SQIVND come from the germline V gene (reference sequence). The CDR3 is made up of 15 amino acids. The V and J ends lost 5 bases and 4 bases, in that order; junction bases with no gene match: 6. CDR3 in amino acids: CASSFSGTSADTQYF. In DNA form, the CDR3 reads TGTGCCAGTAGTTTCTCCGGGACTAGCGCAGATACGCAGTATTTT.

The rearrangement joins TRBV7-9 to TRBJ2-7, with TRBD2 matching over 11 bases. V was pared by 5 bases and J by 7 bases, with 10 bases of the junction left unmatched. The CDR3 sequence is 15 residues long. From germline, CDR1 is SEHNR and CDR2 FQNEAQ (reference sequence). The CDR3 nucleotides are TGTGCCAGCAGCCGTCCCGGGACTAGCGGAACAGAGCAGTACTTC. Its protein product is CASSRPGTSGTEQYF.

The chain has TRBV30 and TRBJ1-3; perhaps TRBD1 as D (5 bases). With 0 bases removed from V and 4 bases from J, the gap between germline ends came to 10 bases. The CDR3 is 14 residues long. Germline V gene data show CDR1 as GTSNPN and CDR2 as SVGIG (reference sequence). This CDR3 is CAWSVWAGGNTIYF. The DNA of the CDR3 is TGTGCCTGGAGTGTCTGGGCAGGGGGAAACACCATATATTTT. Variable domain in full (rest from reference TRBV30 and TRBJ1-3): SQTIHQWPATLVQPVGSPLSLECTVEGTSNPNLYWYRQAAGRGLQLLFYSVGIGQISSEVPQNLSASRPQDRQFILSSKKLLLSDSGFYLCAWSVWAGGNTIYFGEGSWLTVV.

This clone was picked up one time. Other DNA variants within this sample encode the same CDR3. The chain couples TRBV5-6 to TRBJ2-3; 9 bases line up with TRBD2. J lost 1 base, V lost 3 bases, and 6 bases had no gene match. Germline CDR1 SGHDT, CDR2 YYEEEE. The CDR3 is 16 amino acids. As DNA, the CDR3 is TGTGCCAGCAGCTCGACTAGCGGATTACGCACAGATACGCAGTATTTT. Translated, it gives CASSSTSGLRTDTQYF. Combining the CDR3 with reference TRBV5-6 and TRBJ2-3 gives the whole variable domain DAGVTQSPTHLIKTRGQQVTLRCSPKSGHDTVSWYQQALGQGPQFIFQYYEEEERQRGNFPDRFSGHQFPNYSSELNVNALLLGDSALYLCASSSTSGLRTDTQYFGPGTRLTVL.

This chain connects TRBV11-2 to TRBJ2-5, with a weak D call TRBD2 (5 bases). Trimming left V 0 bases short and J 4 bases short, with 12 bases between. This CDR3 spans 15 amino acids. CDR1 is SGHAT and CDR2 is FQNNGV in the germline V gene. CDR3 protein: CASSLDLASPETQYF. In DNA form, the CDR3 reads TGTGCCAGCAGCTTAGATTTGGCTAGCCCAGAGACCCAGTACTTC.

V is TRBV19 and J is TRBJ2-7; 11 nucleotides line up with TRBD2. This CDR3 contains 15 residues. The V and J ends lost 3 bases and 2 bases, in that order; junction bases with no gene match: 3. CDR1 is LNHDA and CDR2 is SQIVND in the germline V gene (reference sequence). The CDR3 DNA sequence: TGTGCCAGTAGTATGGGACTAGCGGACGCCTACGAGCAGTACTTC. The encoded protein is CASSMGLADAYEQYF.

This clone was seen only a few times. CDR3 residues: CASRPGLDNEQFF. For the CDR3, the DNA is TGTGCCAGCAGACCGGGACTAGACAATGAGCAGTTCTTC. This sequence joins TRBV6-1 and TRBJ2-1; 8 bases are a match to TRBD2. V dropped 6 bases and J dropped 5; count of bases not matched to a gene: 3. Germline-derived CDR1 and CDR2 are MNHNS and SASEGT. This CDR3 is 13 amino acids long.

This clone was seen just once. V gene TRBV2 combines with J gene TRBJ1-2; D unresolved. Germline V gene lookup returns CDR1 SNHLY and CDR2 FYNNEI. V lost 6 bases and J lost 7, with 18 bases in between. The CDR3 totals 14 residues. The CDR3 spells CASSVLGERRGYTF. The CDR3 nucleotides read TGTGCCAGCAGCGTACTCGGGGAGAGACGTGGCTACACCTTC.

This clone was seen a few times. The chain has TRBV7-2 and TRBJ2-1; a possible D gene is TRBD2 (7 bases). Germline V gene lookup returns CDR1 SGHTA and CDR2 FQGNSA. The CDR3 is made up of 15 amino acids. The V gene lost 1 base and the J gene lost 4 bases, with 11 bases spanning the gap. The CDR3 here is CASSLGGGRYNEQFF. In DNA form, the CDR3 reads TGTGCCAGCAGCTTAGGCGGGGGCCGGTACAATGAGCAGTTCTTC.

The chain is built from TRBV18 and TRBJ1-1, with TRBD1 as a possible D gene (5 bases). Germline CDR1 KGHSH, CDR2 LQKENI. V lost 3 bases and J 10 bases, leaving 15 bases between the germline ends. This CDR3 spans 13 amino acids. As DNA, the CDR3 is TGTGCCAGCTCACCGCCGGGGGAGGGGAGAGCTTTCTTT. This sequence encodes CASSPPGEGRAFF.

DNA for the CDR3: TGTGCCAGCATTCGAGAAATCTCCCAGGGTCAAGGGTACGAGCAGTACTTC. Residues: CASIREISQGQGYEQYF. The chain carries TRBV2 and TRBJ2-7, with D possibly being TRBD1 (5 bases). In germline, CDR1 is SNHLY, CDR2 FYNNEI. The CDR3 runs to 17 residues. The V end was cut by 7 bases, the J end by 4 bases, with 26 bases between.

The V gene is TRBV7-9, the J gene TRBJ1-5; the match to TRBD1 covers 8 bases. This CDR3 spans 14 amino acids. The trim removed 4 bases at V and 5 bases at J, leaving 4 bases unmatched. From germline, CDR1 is SEHNR and CDR2 FQNEAQ (reference sequence). The CDR3 spells CASSSTGGDQPQHF. CDR3 DNA sequence: TGTGCCAGCAGCTCTACAGGGGGGGATCAGCCCCAGCATTTT.

The chain carries TRBV29-1 and TRBJ2-3; D perhaps matches TRBD1 (6 bases). Germline V gives CDR1 SQVTM, CDR2 ANQGSEA. Between the trimmed V and J ends, which lost 6 bases and 1 base, there was a span of 14 bases. The CDR3 is made up of 14 amino acids. The CDR3 region has the DNA TGCAGCGTCGCCGGGGCAGGGGGCACAGATACGCAGTATTTT. Translation: CSVAGAGGTDTQYF.

The CDR3 sequence: CASSPQTAATNEKLFF. The CDR3 bases are TGTGCCAGCTCACCCCAGACAGCTGCAACTAATGAAAAACTGTTTTTT. This chain links TRBV18 with TRBJ1-4; a weak D match, TRBD1 (5 bases). The CDR3 runs 16 residues. The ends were cut back, 3 bases at V and 0 bases at J, with 11 bases in the middle. The germline CDR1 and CDR2 sequences are KGHSH and LQKENI.

The chain carries TRBV29-1 and TRBJ2-5; 7 nucleotides line up with TRBD1. CDR1 and CDR2 from the germline V gene are SQVTM and ANQGSEA. The length of the CDR3 is 15 residues. V was pared by 3 bases and J by 2 bases, with 9 bases of the junction left unmatched. Here the CDR3 DNA reads TGCAGCGTTGAGCCGGCAGGGGGATCACAAGAGACCCAGTACTTC. It translates to CSVEPAGGSQETQYF.

The chain uses TRBV5-4 and TRBJ1-2; 9 nucleotides agree with TRBD1. V trimming: 5 bases; J trimming: 6 bases; junction bases outside the gene matches: 5. The germline V gene encodes CDR1 SGHNT and CDR2 YYREEE (reference sequence). This CDR3 contains 13 residues. The CDR3 region has the DNA TGTGCCAGCAGTACAGGGGGCAGCAATGGCTACACCTTC. Residues: CASSTGGSNGYTF.

The rearrangement joins TRBV6-6 to TRBJ2-5, with D hard to call. Germline CDR1 and CDR2: MNHNY and SVGAGI (reference sequence). The CDR3 is 12 residues long. Trimming took off 7 bases at V and 5 bases at J, with 11 bases between the two ends. The CDR3: CASTFSGETQYF. CDR3 in DNA: TGTGCCAGCACTTTCTCCGGGGAGACCCAGTACTTC.

The rearrangement uses TRBV7-8 and TRBJ2-7; 10 nucleotides agree with TRBD2. The length of the CDR3 is 17 residues. Germline V gene sequence: CDR1 SGHVS, CDR2 FQNEAQ. The V and J ends lost 1 base and 0 bases, in that order; junction bases with no gene match: 6. The chain's CDR3 is CASSLDSGTSVSYEQYF. CDR3 coding DNA: TGTGCCAGCAGCTTAGATTCCGGGACTAGCGTCTCCTACGAGCAGTACTTC.

This clone was found a few times. This chain uses TRBV30 with TRBJ1-1; possible D gene TRBD1, 5 bases. Germline CDR1 and CDR2: GTSNPN and SVGIG (reference sequence). The CDR3 loop spans 14 amino acids. Trimming removed 2 bases at V and 0 bases at J, with 10 bases between. DNA for the CDR3: TGTGCCTGGAGTCGAGGACAATTGAACACTGAAGCTTTCTTT. It translates to CAWSRGQLNTEAFF.

This clone was detected a few times. The chain is built from TRBV7-9 and TRBJ1-1, with 7 bases matching TRBD1. Trimming took 5 bases from V and 1 from J; bases not matched to a gene: 7. The V gene's germline CDR1 is SEHNR and CDR2 FQNEAQ (reference sequence). The CDR3 is made up of 15 amino acids. CDR3 in amino acids: CASSPYGTANTEAFF. CDR3 nucleotide sequence: TGTGCCAGCAGCCCTTACGGGACAGCGAACACTGAAGCTTTCTTT.

The rearrangement uses TRBV11-2 and TRBJ1-6, with D possibly TRBD1 on 6 matching bases. The CDR3 sequence is 14 residues long. Germline CDR1 reads SGHAT; CDR2 reads FQNNGV. V gave up 2 bases and J gave up 12 bases, with 14 bases separating them. CDR3 in amino acids: CASSLQVQQGPLHF. For the CDR3, the DNA is TGTGCCAGCAGCTTACAAGTTCAACAGGGACCCCTCCACTTT.

The J gene is TRBJ2-2, the V gene TRBV30, with 7 nucleotides matching TRBD2. The CDR3 runs to 16 residues. The V gene end was trimmed by 5 bases and the J gene end by 0 bases; junction bases not matched to a gene: 9. The V gene's germline CDR1 is GTSNPN and CDR2 SVGIG (reference sequence). The CDR3 DNA reads TGTGCCTGGGGTGGGAGTAGCGGGTCGAACACCGGGGAGCTGTTTTTT. Protein product: CAWGGSSGSNTGELFF.

The chain uses TRBV18 and TRBJ1-1, with D possibly TRBD1 on 6 matching bases. V lost 0 bases, J lost 3 bases, and 17 bases lay in between. Germline CDR1 KGHSH, CDR2 LQKENI. The CDR3 runs 17 residues. CDR3 bases: TGTGCCAGCTCACCACCGGGGACACTCGAGGGGGACACTGAAGCTTTCTTT. Translation gives CASSPPGTLEGDTEAFF.

This clone was found a few times. The CDR3 here is CASSPGASGSNEQFF. CDR3 bases: TGTGCCAGCAGCCCAGGAGCTAGCGGATCGAATGAGCAGTTCTTC. This chain joins TRBV7-7 and TRBJ2-1, with TRBD2 matching over 7 bases. Germline V gene lookup returns CDR1 SSHAT and CDR2 FNYEAQ (reference sequence). Trimming took 5 bases from V and 7 from J; bases not matched to a gene: 11. The CDR3 length is 15 residues.

The V gene is TRBV15, the J gene TRBJ2-3, with D possibly TRBD2 on 6 matching bases. The ends were cut back, 0 bases at V and 6 bases at J, with 16 bases in the middle. The germline CDR1 and CDR2 sequences are LNHNV and YYDKDF (reference sequence). This CDR3 spans 16 amino acids. In nucleotides, the CDR3 is TGTGCCACCAGCAGAGATCTCGGGACTTCCGTTGATACGCAGTATTTT. It yields the protein CATSRDLGTSVDTQYF. The variable domain in full, with the rest retrieved from reference TRBV15 and TRBJ2-3, is DAMVIQNPRYQVTQFGKPVTLSCSQTLNHNVMYWYQQKSSQAPKLLFHYYDKDFNNEADTPDNFQSRRPNTSFCFLDIRSPGLGDTAMYLCATSRDLGTSVDTQYFGPGTRLTVL.

The chain carries TRBV5-8 and TRBJ2-3, with D possibly being TRBD2 (6 bases). This CDR3 contains 17 residues. Germline V gives CDR1 SGHTS, CDR2 YDEGEE. The V and J ends lost 4 bases and 2 bases respectively, with 20 bases between them. The CDR3 DNA reads TGTGCCAGCAGCCGACTAGGGACCGCTCTACTCACAGATACGCAGTATTTT. Translated: CASSRLGTALLTDTQYF.

The chain joins TRBV5-1 to TRBJ2-5, with TRBD1 matching over 10 bases. The J call could be wrong; TRBJ2-7 is a better fit for the DNA end. The germline V gene has CDR1 SGHRS and CDR2 YFSETQ. CDR3 length equals 17 residues. CDR3 protein: CASSQGQGRRVRYEQYF. CDR3 DNA sequence: TGCGCCAGCAGCCAGGGACAGGGGCGTAGAGTGAGGTACGAGCAGTACTTC.